Following are 5 T cell receptor beta chains from one sample sequenced in a study of cytomegalovirus exposure and HLA in healthy donors. A multiplex PCR was run with 60 Vbeta primers and 13 Jbeta primers. Sequencing used immunoSEQ multiplex PCR; TCRdb keeps in-frame clones, though not all of them. The data contain about 82,000 clones, 74% of them singletons. Sequenced sample: PBMCs. These receptors were taken from a man between 35 and 55 years old in good health and CMV-seropositive.

The chain recombines TRBV4-2 with TRBJ1-3; 8 bases map to TRBD1. The CDR3 has 15 residues. The J segment lost 9 bases and the V segment lost 3 bases, leaving 10 bases of the junction unmatched. Germline values: CDR1 LGHNA, CDR2 YNFKEQ. The CDR3 loop reads CASSHRSGQAGTIYF. The DNA of the CDR3 is TGTGCCAGCAGCCACCGCTCGGGACAGGCGGGCACCATATATTTT.

This chain links TRBV15 with TRBJ2-1; 10 bases are shared with TRBD1. The ends lost 1 base at V and 4 bases at J; junction bases unmatched: 7. CDR1 and CDR2 (germline): LNHNV, YYDKDF (reference sequence). The length of the CDR3 is 17 residues. The CDR3 is CATSRAWGQGTYNEQFF. For the CDR3, the DNA is TGTGCCACCAGCAGAGCCTGGGGACAGGGGACTTACAATGAGCAGTTCTTC. The full variable domain, in which reference TRBV15 and TRBJ2-1 provide the parts outside the CDR3, is DAMVIQNPRYQVTQFGKPVTLSCSQTLNHNVMYWYQQKSSQAPKLLFHYYDKDFNNEADTPDNFQSRRPNTSFCFLDIRSPGLGDTAMYLCATSRAWGQGTYNEQFFGPGTRLTVL.

The CDR3 region is CASSLGSGQETQYF. The CDR3 DNA reads as TGTGCCAGCAGCTTAGGGAGCGGACAAGAGACCCAGTACTTC. The chain uses TRBV7-7 and TRBJ2-5; maybe TRBD2 (5 bases). The CDR3 is made up of 14 amino acids. The germline CDR1 and CDR2 sequences are SSHAT and FNYEAQ (reference sequence). V lost 1 base, J lost 2 bases, and 8 bases lay in between.

This chain links TRBV15 with TRBJ2-2, with 7 positions matching TRBD2. Losses at the gene ends were 0 bases for V and 1 base for J; bases not matched to a gene: 5. This CDR3 comprises 17 residues. The V gene's germline CDR1 is LNHNV and CDR2 YYDKDF (reference sequence). The CDR3 DNA reads as TGTGCCACCAGCAGAGAGGGGGGGTTAGGGAACACCGGGGAGCTGTTTTTT. Its protein is CATSREGGLGNTGELFF.

The V call is TRBV29-1, the J call TRBJ2-3, with 11 bases that match TRBD1. The trim removed 6 bases at V and 6 bases at J, leaving 8 bases unmatched. Looked up from germline, CDR1 is SQVTM and CDR2 is ANQGSEA. CDR3 length: 14 residues. The CDR3 DNA sequence: TGCAGCGTGGGACAGGGGGGATACTTCGATACGCAGTATTTT. This translates into CSVGQGGYFDTQYF.